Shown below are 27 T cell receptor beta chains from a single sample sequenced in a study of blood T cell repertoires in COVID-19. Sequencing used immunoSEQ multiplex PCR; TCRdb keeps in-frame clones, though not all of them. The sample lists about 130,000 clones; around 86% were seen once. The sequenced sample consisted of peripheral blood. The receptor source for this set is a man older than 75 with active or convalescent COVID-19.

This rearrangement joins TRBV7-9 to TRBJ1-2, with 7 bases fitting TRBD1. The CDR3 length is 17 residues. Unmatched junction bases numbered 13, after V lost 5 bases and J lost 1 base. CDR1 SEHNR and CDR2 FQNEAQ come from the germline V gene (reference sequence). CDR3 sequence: CASSHGGSRGINYGYTF. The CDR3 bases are TGTGCCAGCAGCCACGGTGGGTCCAGGGGGATTAACTATGGCTACACCTTC.

The CDR3 sequence: CASTGGGYNEQFF. In DNA form, the CDR3 reads TGTGCCAGCACCGGAGGTGGCTACAATGAGCAGTTCTTC. The rearrangement links TRBV11-2 to TRBJ2-1; D is perhaps TRBD2 (5 bases). V dropped 7 bases and J dropped 3 bases, with 10 bases sitting between them. Per the germline V gene, CDR1 is SGHAT and CDR2 is FQNNGV. This CDR3 has 13 amino acids.

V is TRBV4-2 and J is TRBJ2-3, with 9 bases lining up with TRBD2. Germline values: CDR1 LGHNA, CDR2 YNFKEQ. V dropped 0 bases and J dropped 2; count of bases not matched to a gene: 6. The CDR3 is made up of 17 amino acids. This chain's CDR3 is CASSQEGGGAYTDTQYF. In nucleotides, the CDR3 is TGTGCCAGCAGCCAAGAAGGCGGGGGGGCATACACAGATACGCAGTATTTT.

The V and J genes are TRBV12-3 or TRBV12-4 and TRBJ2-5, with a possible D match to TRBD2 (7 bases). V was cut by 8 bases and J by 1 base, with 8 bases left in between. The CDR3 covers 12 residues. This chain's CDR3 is CASGGAQETQYF. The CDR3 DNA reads TGTGCCAGCGGGGGGGCCCAAGAGACCCAGTACTTC.

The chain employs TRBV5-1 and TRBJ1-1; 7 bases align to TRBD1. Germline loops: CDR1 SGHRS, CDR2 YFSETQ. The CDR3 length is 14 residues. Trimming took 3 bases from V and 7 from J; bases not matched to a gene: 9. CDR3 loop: CASSSGTVIHEAFF. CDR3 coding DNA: TGCGCCAGCAGCTCCGGGACAGTGATCCATGAAGCTTTCTTT.

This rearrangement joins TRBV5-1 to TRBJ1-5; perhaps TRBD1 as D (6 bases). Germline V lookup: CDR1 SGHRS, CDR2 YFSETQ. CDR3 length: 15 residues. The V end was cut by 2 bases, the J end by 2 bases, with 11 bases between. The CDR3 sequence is CASSLGGVGNQPQHF. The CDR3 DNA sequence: TGCGCCAGCAGCTTAGGGGGAGTCGGCAATCAGCCCCAGCATTTT. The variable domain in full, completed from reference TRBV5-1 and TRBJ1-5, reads KAGVTQTPRYLIKTRGQQVTLSCSPISGHRSVSWYQQTPGQGLQFLFEYFSETQRNKGNFPGRFSGRQFSNSRSEMNVSTLELGDSALYLCASSLGGVGNQPQHFGDGTRLSIL.

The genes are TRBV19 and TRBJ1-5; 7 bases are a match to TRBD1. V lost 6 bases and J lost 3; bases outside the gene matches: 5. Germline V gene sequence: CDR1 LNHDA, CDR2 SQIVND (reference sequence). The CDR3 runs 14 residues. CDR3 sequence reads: CASSLGQYNQPQHF. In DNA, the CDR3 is TGTGCCAGTAGCCTGGGACAGTACAATCAGCCCCAGCATTTT.

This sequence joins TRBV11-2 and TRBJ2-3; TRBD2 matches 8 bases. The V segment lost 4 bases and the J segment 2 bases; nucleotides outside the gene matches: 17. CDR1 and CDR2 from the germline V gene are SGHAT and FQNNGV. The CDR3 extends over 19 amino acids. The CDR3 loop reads CASSSRLAQTPPYTDTQYF. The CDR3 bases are TGTGCCAGCAGCTCCCGACTAGCGCAAACTCCCCCCTACACAGATACGCAGTATTTT. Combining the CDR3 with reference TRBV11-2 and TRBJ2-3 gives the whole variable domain EAGVAQSPRYKIIEKRQSVAFWCNPISGHATLYWYQQILGQGPKLLIQFQNNGVVDDSQLPKDRFSAERLKGVDSTLKIQPAKLEDSAVYLCASSSRLAQTPPYTDTQYFGPGTRLTVL.

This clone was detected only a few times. The CDR3 protein is CASSHGGMDGYTF. The CDR3 coding sequence is TGTGCCAGCAGCCACGGGGGGATGGATGGCTACACCTTC. The chain is built from TRBV4-2 and TRBJ1-2; possibly TRBD1 for D (5 bases). In germline, CDR1 is LGHNA, CDR2 YNFKEQ. CDR3 size: 13 residues. V was cut by 3 bases and J by 6 bases, with 11 bases left in between.

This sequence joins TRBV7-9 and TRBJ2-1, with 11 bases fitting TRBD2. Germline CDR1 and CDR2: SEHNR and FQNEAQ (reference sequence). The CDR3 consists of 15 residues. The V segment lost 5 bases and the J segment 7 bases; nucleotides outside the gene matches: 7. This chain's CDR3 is CASSQGLAEGNEQFF. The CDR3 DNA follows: TGTGCCAGCAGCCAGGGACTAGCGGAAGGGAATGAGCAGTTCTTC.

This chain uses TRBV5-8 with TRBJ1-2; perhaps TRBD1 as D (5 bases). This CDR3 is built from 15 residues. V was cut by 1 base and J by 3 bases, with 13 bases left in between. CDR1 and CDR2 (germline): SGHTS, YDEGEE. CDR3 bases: TGTGCCAGCAGCTTGCCAGGGTCCTATGACTATGGCTACACCTTC. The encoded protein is CASSLPGSYDYGYTF.

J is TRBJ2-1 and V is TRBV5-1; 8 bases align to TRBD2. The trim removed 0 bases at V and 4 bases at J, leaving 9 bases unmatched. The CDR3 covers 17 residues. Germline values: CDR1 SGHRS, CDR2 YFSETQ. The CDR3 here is CASSLGDLGGRYNEQFF. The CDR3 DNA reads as TGCGCCAGCAGCTTGGGGGATCTGGGCGGGAGGTACAATGAGCAGTTCTTC.

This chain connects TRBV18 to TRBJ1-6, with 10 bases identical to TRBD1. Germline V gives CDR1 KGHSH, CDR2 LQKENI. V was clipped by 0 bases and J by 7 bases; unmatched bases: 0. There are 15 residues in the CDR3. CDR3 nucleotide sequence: TGTGCCAGCTCACCACCGGGACAGGGGAATTCACCCCTCCACTTT. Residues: CASSPPGQGNSPLHF.

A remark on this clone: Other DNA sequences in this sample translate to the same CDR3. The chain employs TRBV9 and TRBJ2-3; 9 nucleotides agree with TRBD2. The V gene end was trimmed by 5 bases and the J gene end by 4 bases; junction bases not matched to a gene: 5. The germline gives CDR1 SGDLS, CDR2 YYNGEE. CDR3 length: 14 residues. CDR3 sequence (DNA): TGTGCCAGCAGTGCGGGAGGGGGGCCAGATACGCAGTATTTT. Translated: CASSAGGGPDTQYF.

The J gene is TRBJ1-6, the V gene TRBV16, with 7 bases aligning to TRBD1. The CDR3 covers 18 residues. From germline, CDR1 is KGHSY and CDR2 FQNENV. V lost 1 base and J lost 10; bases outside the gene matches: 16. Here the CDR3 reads CASSQLGAGAGGGSPLHF. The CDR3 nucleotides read TGTGCCAGCAGCCAATTGGGGGCCGGGGCCGGAGGGGGCTCACCCCTCCACTTT.

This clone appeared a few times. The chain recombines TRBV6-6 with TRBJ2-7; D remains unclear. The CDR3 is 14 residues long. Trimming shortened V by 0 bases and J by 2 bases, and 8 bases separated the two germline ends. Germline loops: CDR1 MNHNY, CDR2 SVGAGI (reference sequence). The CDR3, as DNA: TGTGCCAGCAGTTACTCGGGCCGAACCTACGAGCAGTACTTC. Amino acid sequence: CASSYSGRTYEQYF.

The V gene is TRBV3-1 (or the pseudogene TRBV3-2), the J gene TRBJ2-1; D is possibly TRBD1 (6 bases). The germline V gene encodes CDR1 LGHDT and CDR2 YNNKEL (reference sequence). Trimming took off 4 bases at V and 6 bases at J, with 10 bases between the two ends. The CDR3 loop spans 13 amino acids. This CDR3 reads CASSLRGANEQFF. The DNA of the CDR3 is TGTGCCAGCAGCCTCAGGGGAGCCAATGAGCAGTTCTTC.

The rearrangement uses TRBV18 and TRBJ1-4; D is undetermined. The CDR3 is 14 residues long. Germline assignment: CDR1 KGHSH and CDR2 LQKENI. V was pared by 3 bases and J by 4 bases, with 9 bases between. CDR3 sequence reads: CASSPSRSNEKLFF. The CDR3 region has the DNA TGTGCCAGCTCACCTTCGAGAAGTAATGAAAAACTGTTTTTT.

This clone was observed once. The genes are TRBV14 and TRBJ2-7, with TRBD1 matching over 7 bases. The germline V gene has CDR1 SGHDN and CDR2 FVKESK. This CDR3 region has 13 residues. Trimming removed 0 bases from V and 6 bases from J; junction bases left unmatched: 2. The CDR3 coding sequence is TGTGCCAGCAGCCAAGAACAGGGGACCGAGCAGTACTTC. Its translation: CASSQEQGTEQYF.

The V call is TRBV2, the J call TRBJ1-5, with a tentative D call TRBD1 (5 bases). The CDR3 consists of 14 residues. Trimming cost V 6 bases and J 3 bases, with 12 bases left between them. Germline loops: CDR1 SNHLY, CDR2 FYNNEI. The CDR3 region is CASRDTRFNQPQHF. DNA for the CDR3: TGTGCCAGCAGGGACACCCGGTTCAATCAGCCCCAGCATTTT.

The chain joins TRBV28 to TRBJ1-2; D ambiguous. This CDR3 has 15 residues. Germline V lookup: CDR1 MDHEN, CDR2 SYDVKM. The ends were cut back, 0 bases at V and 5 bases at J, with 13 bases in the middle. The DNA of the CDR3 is TGTGCCAGCAGTTTATGGCGGGGTGGGATTTATGGCTACACCTTC. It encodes CASSLWRGGIYGYTF.

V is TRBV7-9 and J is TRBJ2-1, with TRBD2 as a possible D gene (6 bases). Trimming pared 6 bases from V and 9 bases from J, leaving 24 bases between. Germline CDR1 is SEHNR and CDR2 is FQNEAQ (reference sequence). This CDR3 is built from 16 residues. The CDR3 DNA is TGTGCCAGCAGTCCTGGCGTCCGGGAGCCACGGGGTGAGCAGTTCTTC. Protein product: CASSPGVREPRGEQFF.

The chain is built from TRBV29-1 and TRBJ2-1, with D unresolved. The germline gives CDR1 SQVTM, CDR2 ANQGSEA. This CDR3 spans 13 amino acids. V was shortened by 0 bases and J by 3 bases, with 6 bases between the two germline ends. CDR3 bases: TGCAGCGTTGAAGAGGGCCGCTACAATGAGCAGTTCTTC. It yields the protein CSVEEGRYNEQFF.

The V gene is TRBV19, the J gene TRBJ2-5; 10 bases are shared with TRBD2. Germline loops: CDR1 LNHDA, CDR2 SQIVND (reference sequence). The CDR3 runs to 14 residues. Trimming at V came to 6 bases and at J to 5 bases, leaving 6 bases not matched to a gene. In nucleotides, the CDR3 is TGTGCCAGTAGCCAGCGGGGGGGCCGGGAGACCCAGTACTTC. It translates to CASSQRGGRETQYF. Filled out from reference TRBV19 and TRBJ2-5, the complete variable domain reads DGGITQSPKYLFRKEGQNVTLSCEQNLNHDAMYWYRQDPGQGLRLIYYSQIVNDFQKGDIAEGYSVSREKKESFPLTVTSAQKNPTAFYLCASSQRGGRETQYFGPGTRLLVL.

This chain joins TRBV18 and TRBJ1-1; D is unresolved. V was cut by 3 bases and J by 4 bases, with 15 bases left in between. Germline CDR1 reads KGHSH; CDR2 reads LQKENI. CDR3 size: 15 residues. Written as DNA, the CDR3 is TGTGCCAGCTCACCCTACCTAGCGGATAGCACTGAAGCTTTCTTT. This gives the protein CASSPYLADSTEAFF.

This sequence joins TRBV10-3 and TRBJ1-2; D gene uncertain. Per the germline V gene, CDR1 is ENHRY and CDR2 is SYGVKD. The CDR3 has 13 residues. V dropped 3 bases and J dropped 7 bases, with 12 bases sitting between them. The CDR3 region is CAISEGTATGYTF. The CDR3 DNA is TGTGCCATCAGTGAAGGAACAGCTACTGGCTACACCTTC.

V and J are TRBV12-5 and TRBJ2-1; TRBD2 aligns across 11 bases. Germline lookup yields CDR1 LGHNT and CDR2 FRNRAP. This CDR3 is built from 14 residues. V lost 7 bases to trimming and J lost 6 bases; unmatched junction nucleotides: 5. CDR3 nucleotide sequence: TGTGCTAGTGAGGGACTAGCGGATTTCAATGAGCAGTTCTTC. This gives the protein CASEGLADFNEQFF.